These T cell receptor beta chains were read from a single sample in a study of CD8+ T cells in alopecia areata. Only in-frame clones appear in the TCRdb table, and some are missing; sequencing was by immunoSEQ multiplex PCR. The sample yields about 190,000 clones, roughly 70% seen once. The source material was CD4+ T cells sorted from blood, sampled around week 50, from a patient treated with tofacitinib. The receptors stem from a human donor with alopecia areata. CDR3s include the opening cysteine and the closing phenylalanine or tryptophan. The D gene is left open where the match is weak. Size is omitted from some rows. Given values are once, few, many or a class for expanded clones.

CDR3 protein: CSVAAGVGSEQFF
CDR3 DNA: TGCAGCGTTGCTGCGGGGGTGGGTAGTGAGCAGTTCTTC
J gene: TRBJ2-1
clone size: .
D gene: TRBD2
V gene: TRBV29-1

CDR3 protein: CSVGTALETQYF
CDR3 DNA: TGCAGCGTTGGGACAGCACTAGAGACCCAGTACTTC
J gene: TRBJ2-5
clone size: .
D gene: .
V gene: TRBV29-1

CDR3 protein: CASGAHSGANVLTF
CDR3 DNA: TGTGCCAGCGGGGCGCACTCTGGGGCCAACGTCCTGACTTTC
J gene: TRBJ2-6
clone size: .
D gene: .
V gene: TRBV6-1

CDR3 protein: CSVGHQLNYEQYF
CDR3 DNA: TGCAGCGTTGGACATCAGCTAAACTACGAGCAGTACTTC
J gene: TRBJ2-7
clone size: few
D gene: .
V gene: TRBV29-1

CDR3 protein: CASSQAGTGEDEQFF
CDR3 DNA: TGCGCCAGCAGCCAAGCAGGGACAGGGGAAGATGAGCAGTTCTTC
J gene: TRBJ2-1
clone size: .
D gene: TRBD1
V gene: TRBV4-3

CDR3 protein: CASSQEGVAGGPTDTQYF
CDR3 DNA: TGTGCCAGCAGCCAAGAAGGGGTAGCGGGGGGCCCCACAGATACGCAGTATTTT
J gene: TRBJ2-3
clone size: .
D gene: TRBD2
V gene: TRBV4-2

CDR3 protein: CASSDGGAYNSPLHF
CDR3 DNA: TGTGCCAGCAGTGACGGAGGAGCATATAATTCACCCCTCCACTTT
J gene: TRBJ1-6
clone size: .
D gene: .
V gene: TRBV25-1

CDR3 protein: CASRPGTGNLNSPLHF
CDR3 DNA: TGCGCCAGCCGTCCCGGGACAGGCAACCTAAATTCACCCCTCCACTTT
J gene: TRBJ1-6
clone size: .
D gene: TRBD1
V gene: TRBV5-1

CDR3 protein: CASIMTETSYEQYF
CDR3 DNA: TGTGCCAGCATAATGACAGAGACTTCCTACGAGCAGTACTTC
J gene: TRBJ2-7
clone size: .
D gene: .
V gene: TRBV2

CDR3 protein: CSVDRTGGNGYTF
CDR3 DNA: TGCAGCGTCGATAGGACAGGGGGCAATGGCTACACCTTC
J gene: TRBJ1-2
clone size: few
D gene: TRBD1
V gene: TRBV29-1

CDR3 protein: CAIEAGASSTDTQYF
CDR3 DNA: TGTGCCATCGAAGCGGGGGCCTCTAGCACAGATACGCAGTATTTT
J gene: TRBJ2-3
clone size: .
D gene: TRBD2
V gene: TRBV15

CDR3 protein: CASRRGPSTDTQYF
CDR3 DNA: TGTGCCAGCAGGAGGGGGCCTAGCACAGATACGCAGTATTTT
J gene: TRBJ2-3
clone size: .
D gene: TRBD1
V gene: TRBV9

CDR3 protein: CASSSFNEQFF
CDR3 DNA: TGTGCCAGCAGCTCCTTTAATGAGCAGTTCTTC
J gene: TRBJ2-1
clone size: few
D gene: .
V gene: TRBV13

CDR3 protein: CASTDLGRTDTQYF
CDR3 DNA: TGCGCCAGCACGGATCTAGGCCGCACAGATACGCAGTATTTT
J gene: TRBJ2-3
clone size: .
D gene: .
V gene: TRBV10-2

CDR3 protein: CASSFVIGEGYEQYF
CDR3 DNA: TGTGCCAGCAGCTTTGTTATCGGGGAGGGCTACGAGCAGTACTTC
J gene: TRBJ2-7
clone size: once
D gene: TRBD2
V gene: TRBV7-2

CDR3 protein: CASSLVPGKSSYNEQFF
CDR3 DNA: TGTGCCAGCAGCTTAGTTCCAGGGAAAAGCTCCTACAATGAGCAGTTCTTC
J gene: TRBJ2-1
clone size: .
D gene: .
V gene: TRBV7-2

CDR3 protein: CAWRGKQGAYTGELFF
CDR3 DNA: TGTGCCTGGAGGGGAAAACAGGGGGCATATACCGGGGAGCTGTTTTTT
J gene: TRBJ2-2
clone size: .
D gene: TRBD1
V gene: TRBV30

CDR3 protein: CSAPSPGELFF
CDR3 DNA: TGCAGTGCGCCGTCCCCAGGGGAACTGTTTTTT
J gene: TRBJ1-4
clone size: .
D gene: .
V gene: TRBV20-1

CDR3 protein: CSVVGVGEAFF
CDR3 DNA: TGCAGCGTTGTGGGAGTGGGTGAAGCTTTCTTT
J gene: TRBJ1-1
clone size: .
D gene: .
V gene: TRBV29-1

CDR3 protein: CAWSFIPQETQYF
CDR3 DNA: TGTGCCTGGAGCTTTATCCCCCAAGAGACCCAGTACTTC
J gene: TRBJ2-5
clone size: .
D gene: .
V gene: TRBV30

CDR3 protein: CASSGSSGGRSTDTQYF
CDR3 DNA: TGTGCCAGCAGTGGTTCAAGCGGGGGGCGGTCCACAGATACGCAGTATTTT
J gene: TRBJ2-3
clone size: .
D gene: TRBD2
V gene: TRBV6-1

CDR3 protein: CASSLAPENEQFF
CDR3 DNA: TGTGCCAGCAGCTTGGCCCCAGAGAATGAGCAGTTCTTC
J gene: TRBJ2-1
clone size: .
D gene: .
V gene: TRBV5-6

CDR3 protein: CASSPFPRSSGELFF
CDR3 DNA: TGTGCCAGCAGCCCTTTTCCCAGGTCGTCCGGGGAGCTGTTTTTT
J gene: TRBJ2-2
clone size: few
D gene: .
V gene: TRBV7-6

CDR3 protein: CASSQGILAATDTQYF
CDR3 DNA: TGTGCCAGCAGCCAAGGTATCCTAGCGGCCACAGATACGCAGTATTTT
J gene: TRBJ2-3
clone size: .
D gene: TRBD2
V gene: TRBV14

CDR3 protein: CASSPGDRANYGYTF
CDR3 DNA: TGTGCCAGCAGCCCAGGGGACAGAGCTAACTATGGCTACACCTTC
J gene: TRBJ1-2
clone size: .
D gene: TRBD1
V gene: TRBV7-2

CDR3 protein: CASSRRGASTDTQYF
CDR3 DNA: TGTGCCAGCAGCCGCCGGGGAGCTAGCACAGATACGCAGTATTTT
J gene: TRBJ2-3
clone size: .
D gene: .
V gene: TRBV5-6

CDR3 protein: CSVDRGEGPGYTF
CDR3 DNA: TGCAGCGTTGATCGTGGCGAGGGACCCGGCTACACCTTC
J gene: TRBJ1-2
clone size: .
D gene: .
V gene: TRBV29-1

CDR3 protein: CSVEKGANTEAFF
CDR3 DNA: TGCAGCGTTGAGAAGGGCGCGAACACTGAAGCTTTCTTT
J gene: TRBJ1-1
clone size: .
D gene: .
V gene: TRBV29-1

CDR3 protein: CASKGEAAYTEAFF
CDR3 DNA: TGTGCCAGCAAGGGAGAGGCGGCATACACTGAAGCTTTCTTT
J gene: TRBJ1-1
clone size: medium-sized
D gene: .
V gene: TRBV6-5

CDR3 protein: CASSQVQGYEQYF
CDR3 DNA: TGCGCCAGCAGCCAAGTTCAGGGATACGAGCAGTACTTC
J gene: TRBJ2-7
clone size: .
D gene: .
V gene: TRBV4-3

CDR3 protein: CASSPDRAKGYTF
CDR3 DNA: TGTGCCAGCAGTCCGGACAGGGCAAAGGGCTACACCTTC
J gene: TRBJ1-2
clone size: .
D gene: TRBD1
V gene: TRBV2

CDR3 protein: CASSLRSGKNTGELFF
CDR3 DNA: TGTGCCAGCAGCTTAAGATCCGGGAAGAACACCGGGGAGCTGTTTTTT
J gene: TRBJ2-2
clone size: .
D gene: .
V gene: TRBV7-2

CDR3 protein: CSALGNGYTF
CDR3 DNA: TGCAGTGCTTTAGGGAATGGCTACACCTTC
J gene: TRBJ1-2
clone size: .
D gene: .
V gene: TRBV20-1

CDR3 protein: CSVHRGYEQYF
CDR3 DNA: TGCAGCGTTCACAGGGGCTACGAGCAGTACTTC
J gene: TRBJ2-7
clone size: .
D gene: TRBD1
V gene: TRBV29-1

CDR3 protein: CASSSSRIEEKLFF
CDR3 DNA: TGTGCCAGCAGCTCTTCAAGGATCGAAGAAAAACTGTTTTTT
J gene: TRBJ1-4
clone size: .
D gene: .
V gene: TRBV7-2

CDR3 protein: CASSANGNTIYF
CDR3 DNA: TGTGCCAGCAGTGCTAATGGAAACACCATATATTTT
J gene: TRBJ1-3
clone size: .
D gene: .
V gene: TRBV25-1

CDR3 protein: CAWNKDRGHGYTF
CDR3 DNA: TGTGCCTGGAATAAGGACAGGGGGCATGGCTACACCTTC
J gene: TRBJ1-2
clone size: .
D gene: TRBD1
V gene: TRBV30

CDR3 protein: CASSVAGGPGEQFF
CDR3 DNA: TGTGCCAGCAGCGTAGCGGGGGGCCCGGGTGAGCAGTTCTTC
J gene: TRBJ2-1
clone size: once
D gene: .
V gene: TRBV9

CDR3 protein: CASSEMGGLNEKLFF
CDR3 DNA: TGTGCCAGCAGTGAAATGGGGGGTTTAAATGAAAAACTGTTTTTT
J gene: TRBJ1-4
clone size: few
D gene: .
V gene: TRBV2

CDR3 protein: CASSLESGRTDTQYF
CDR3 DNA: TGCGCCAGCAGCTTGGAATCGGGGCGCACAGATACGCAGTATTTT
J gene: TRBJ2-3
clone size: .
D gene: .
V gene: TRBV5-1

CDR3 protein: CASVPDRGLYNEQFF
CDR3 DNA: TGTGCTAGTGTCCCCGACAGGGGCCTTTACAATGAGCAGTTCTTC
J gene: TRBJ2-1
clone size: .
D gene: TRBD1
V gene: TRBV12-5

CDR3 protein: CSVRTGMNTEAFF
CDR3 DNA: TGCAGCGTCCGGACAGGAATGAACACTGAAGCTTTCTTT
J gene: TRBJ1-1
clone size: .
D gene: TRBD1
V gene: TRBV29-1

CDR3 protein: CAWSQKTGDTQYF
CDR3 DNA: TGTGCCTGGTCTCAGAAAACCGGAGATACGCAGTATTTT
J gene: TRBJ2-3
clone size: few
D gene: .
V gene: TRBV30

CDR3 protein: CATTRGSVSGELFF
CDR3 DNA: TGTGCCACTACTCGAGGGTCAGTTTCCGGGGAGCTGTTTTTT
J gene: TRBJ2-2
clone size: few
D gene: .
V gene: TRBV6-5

CDR3 protein: CSVGRGGQTLEQYF
CDR3 DNA: TGCAGCGTTGGGAGGGGGGGGCAAACCCTCGAGCAGTACTTC
J gene: TRBJ2-7
clone size: .
D gene: .
V gene: TRBV29-1